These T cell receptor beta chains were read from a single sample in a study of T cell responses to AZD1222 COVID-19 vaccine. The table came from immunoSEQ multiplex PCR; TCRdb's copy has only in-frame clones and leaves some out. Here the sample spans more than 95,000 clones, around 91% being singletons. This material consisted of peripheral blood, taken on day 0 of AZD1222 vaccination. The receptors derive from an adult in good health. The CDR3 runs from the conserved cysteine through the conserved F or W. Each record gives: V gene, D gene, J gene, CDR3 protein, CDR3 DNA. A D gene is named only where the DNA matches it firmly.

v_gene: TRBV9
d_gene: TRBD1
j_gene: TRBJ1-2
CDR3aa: CASRHNLGQDTNYGYTF
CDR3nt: TGTGCCAGCAGACACAACCTGGGACAGGATACTAACTATGGCTACACCTTC

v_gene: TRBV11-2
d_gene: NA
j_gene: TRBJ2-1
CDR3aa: CASSPVGGPYNEQFF
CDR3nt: TGTGCCAGCAGCCCAGTGGGGGGCCCATACAATGAGCAGTTCTTC

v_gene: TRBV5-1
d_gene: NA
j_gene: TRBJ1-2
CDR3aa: CASSLGTEGYYGYTF
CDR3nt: TGCGCCAGCAGCTTGGGGACAGAAGGGTACTATGGCTACACCTTC

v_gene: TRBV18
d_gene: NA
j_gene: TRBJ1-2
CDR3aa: CASSPQSGTPYTF
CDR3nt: TGTGCCAGCTCACCACAATCGGGCACCCCTTACACCTTC

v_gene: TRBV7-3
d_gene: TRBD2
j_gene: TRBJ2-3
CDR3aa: CASSLKAGPPDTQYF
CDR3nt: TGTGCCAGCAGCTTAAAAGCGGGGCCGCCAGATACGCAGTATTTT

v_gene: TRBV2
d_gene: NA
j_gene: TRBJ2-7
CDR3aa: CASSGYEQYF
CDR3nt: TGTGCCAGCAGCGGCTACGAGCAGTACTTC

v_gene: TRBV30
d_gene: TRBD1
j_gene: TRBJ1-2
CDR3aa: CASITGQGESGYGYTF
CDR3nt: TGTGCCTCGATAACGGGACAGGGGGAATCGGGCTATGGCTACACCTTC

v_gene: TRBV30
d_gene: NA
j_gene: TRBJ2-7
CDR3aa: CAWSVRVVGYEQYF
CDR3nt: TGTGCCTGGAGTGTACGTGTGGTCGGTTACGAGCAGTACTTC

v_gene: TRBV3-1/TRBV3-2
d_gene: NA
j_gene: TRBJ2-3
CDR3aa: CASSNRAQRTQYF
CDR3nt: TGTGCCAGCAGCAATAGGGCCCAGCGTACGCAGTATTTT

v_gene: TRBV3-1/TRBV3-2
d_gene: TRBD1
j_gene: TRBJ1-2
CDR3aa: CASSPLTGNYGYTF
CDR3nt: TGTGCCAGCTCCCCCCTGACAGGGAACTATGGCTACACCTTC

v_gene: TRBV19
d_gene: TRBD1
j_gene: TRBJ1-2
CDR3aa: CASSIPSRQGRSYTF
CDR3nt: TGTGCCAGTAGTATACCCTCCCGACAGGGTCGGAGCTACACCTTC

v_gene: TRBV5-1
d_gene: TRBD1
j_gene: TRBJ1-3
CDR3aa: CASSSGQGVAGNTIYF
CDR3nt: TGCGCCAGCAGCTCGGGACAGGGGGTGGCTGGAAACACCATATATTTT

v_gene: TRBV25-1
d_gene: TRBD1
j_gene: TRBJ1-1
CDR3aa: CASSETGGTEAFF
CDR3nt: TGTGCCAGCAGTGAAACAGGGGGCACTGAAGCTTTCTTT

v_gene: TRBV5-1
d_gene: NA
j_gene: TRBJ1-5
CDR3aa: CASSSGRSGEPQHF
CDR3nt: TGCGCCAGCAGCTCAGGACGGTCCGGGGAGCCCCAGCATTTT

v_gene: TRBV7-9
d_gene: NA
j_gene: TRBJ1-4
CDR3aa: CASSLGSIGQLNEKLFF
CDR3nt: TGTGCCAGCAGCTTAGGGTCTATTGGACAGCTTAATGAAAAACTGTTTTTT

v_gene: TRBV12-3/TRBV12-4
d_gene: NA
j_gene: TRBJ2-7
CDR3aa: CASSFGWGREQYF
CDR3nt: TGTGCCAGCAGTTTCGGATGGGGTCGAGAGCAGTACTTC

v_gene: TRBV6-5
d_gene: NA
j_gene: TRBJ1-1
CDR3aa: CASSYSGENTEAFF
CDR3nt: TGTGCCAGCAGTTACTCAGGGGAGAACACTGAAGCTTTCTTT

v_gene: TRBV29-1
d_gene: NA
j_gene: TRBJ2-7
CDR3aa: CSVEVLGVIGNEQYF
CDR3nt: TGCAGCGTTGAGGTTCTAGGGGTGATCGGAAACGAGCAGTACTTC

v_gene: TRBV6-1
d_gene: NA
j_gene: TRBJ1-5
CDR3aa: CASSEDGGGGQPQHF
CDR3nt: TGTGCCAGCAGTGAAGATGGGGGCGGAGGTCAGCCCCAGCATTTT

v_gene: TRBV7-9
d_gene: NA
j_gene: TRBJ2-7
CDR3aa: CASSTGGRGFSYEQYF
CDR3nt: TGTGCCAGCAGCACCGGTGGCAGGGGATTTTCCTACGAGCAGTACTTC

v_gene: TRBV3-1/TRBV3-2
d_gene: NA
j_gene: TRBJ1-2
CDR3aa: CASSQVLNNYGYTF
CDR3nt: TGTGCCAGCAGCCAAGTCCTGAACAACTATGGCTACACCTTC

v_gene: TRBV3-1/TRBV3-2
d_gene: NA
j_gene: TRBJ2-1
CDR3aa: CASSQALYNEQFF
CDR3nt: TGTGCCAGCAGCCAAGCCTTGTACAATGAGCAGTTCTTC

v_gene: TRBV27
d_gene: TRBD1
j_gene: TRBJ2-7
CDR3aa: CASSLGTGGFYEQYF
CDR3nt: TGTGCCAGCAGTTTAGGGACAGGGGGGTTCTACGAGCAGTACTTC

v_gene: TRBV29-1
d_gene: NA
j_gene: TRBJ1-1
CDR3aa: CSVEAFGRNTEAFF
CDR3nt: TGCAGCGTTGAGGCCTTTGGGAGGAACACTGAAGCTTTCTTT

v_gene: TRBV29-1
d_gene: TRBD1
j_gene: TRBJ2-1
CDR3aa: CSVETDRGNEQFF
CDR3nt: TGCAGCGTTGAAACAGACAGGGGGAATGAGCAGTTCTTC

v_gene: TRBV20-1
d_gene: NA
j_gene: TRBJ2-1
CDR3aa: CSAREDSEQFF
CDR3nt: TGCAGTGCTAGAGAGGACTCCGAGCAGTTCTTC

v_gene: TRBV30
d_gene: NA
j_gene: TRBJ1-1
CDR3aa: CAWSRENLKAFF
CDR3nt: TGTGCCTGGAGCAGGGAAAACCTTAAAGCTTTCTTT

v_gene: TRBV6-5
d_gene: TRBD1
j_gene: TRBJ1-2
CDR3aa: CASMGTVYGYTF
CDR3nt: TGTGCCAGCATGGGGACAGTGTATGGCTACACCTTC